This T cell receptor (beta chain) was captured by sequencing in a study of beta chain features in type 1 diabetes. Turning to this clone: Its specificity is not known.

Central memory, naive, regulatory and stem cell-like memory CD4+ cells were sorted by CD45RO/CCR7/CD25/CD127/CD95/CD27. This CDR3 spans 10 amino acids. V shed 6 bases and J shed 7 bases, with 10 bases lying between them. The germline gives CDR1 DFQATT, CDR2 SNEGSKA (reference sequence). TCRB transcripts that were expressed got sequenced, as all of the isolated RNA had been reverse transcribed. Around 3.8 million reads per sample were averaged for naive, central memory and regulatory samples. Assay: immunoSEQ multiplex PCR; the TCRdb copy retains only in-frame clones and omits some. This table holds some 350,000 clones, 13% found once. Findings of the study overall: Across all four CD4+ subsets, people with type 1 diabetes showed modestly shorter TCRB CDR3s. Patients and controls would be equally affected if PCR favored shorter templates. It was not settled here whether HLA type affects TCRB rearrangement.

The sequence came from a woman aged 18-30 years with type 1 diabetes. Sequencing used naive CD4+ T cells from blood. V gene TRBV20-1 combines with J gene TRBJ2-7; unclear D gene. The CDR3 protein is CSALSSEQYF. DNA for the CDR3: TGCAGTGCCCTCTCGAGTGAGCAGTACTTC.